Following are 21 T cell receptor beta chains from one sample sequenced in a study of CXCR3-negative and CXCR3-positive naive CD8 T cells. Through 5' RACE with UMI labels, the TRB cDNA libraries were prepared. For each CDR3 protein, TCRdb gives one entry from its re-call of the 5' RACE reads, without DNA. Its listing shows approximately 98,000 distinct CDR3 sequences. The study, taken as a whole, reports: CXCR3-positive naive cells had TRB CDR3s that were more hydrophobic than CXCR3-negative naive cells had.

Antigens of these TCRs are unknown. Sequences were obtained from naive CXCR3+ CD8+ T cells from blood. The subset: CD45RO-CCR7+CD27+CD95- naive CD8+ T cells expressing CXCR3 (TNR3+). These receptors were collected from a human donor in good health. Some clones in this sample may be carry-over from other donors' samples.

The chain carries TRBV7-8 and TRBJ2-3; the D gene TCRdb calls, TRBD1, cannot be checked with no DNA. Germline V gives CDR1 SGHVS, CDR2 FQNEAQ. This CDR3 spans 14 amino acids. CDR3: CASTQGFGTDTQYF.

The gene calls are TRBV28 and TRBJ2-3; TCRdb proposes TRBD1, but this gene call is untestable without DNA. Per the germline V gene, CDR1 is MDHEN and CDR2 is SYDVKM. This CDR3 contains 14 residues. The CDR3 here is CARDAGQGTDTQYF. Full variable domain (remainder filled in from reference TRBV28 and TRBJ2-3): DVKVTQSSRYLVKRTGEKVFLECVQDMDHENMFWYRQDPGLGLRLIYFSYDVKMKEKGDIPEGYSVSREKKERFSLILESASTNQTSMYLCARDAGQGTDTQYFGPGTRLTVL.

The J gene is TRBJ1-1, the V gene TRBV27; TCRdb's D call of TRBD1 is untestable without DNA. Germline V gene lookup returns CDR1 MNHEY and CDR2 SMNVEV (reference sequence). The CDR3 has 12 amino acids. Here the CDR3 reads CASAPTGTEAFF.

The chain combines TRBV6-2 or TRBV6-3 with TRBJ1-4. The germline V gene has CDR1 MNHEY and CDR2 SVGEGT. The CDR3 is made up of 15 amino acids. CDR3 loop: CASSYRSEDREKLFF.

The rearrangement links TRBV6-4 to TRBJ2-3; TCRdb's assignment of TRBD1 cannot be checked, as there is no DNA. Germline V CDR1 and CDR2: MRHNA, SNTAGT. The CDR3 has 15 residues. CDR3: CASSFRDRETDTQYF.

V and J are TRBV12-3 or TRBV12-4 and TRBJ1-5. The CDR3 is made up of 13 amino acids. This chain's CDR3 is CASSYGDNQPQHF.

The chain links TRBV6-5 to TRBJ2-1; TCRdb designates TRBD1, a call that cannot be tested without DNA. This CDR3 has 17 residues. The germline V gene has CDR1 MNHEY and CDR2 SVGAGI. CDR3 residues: CASSYSGGPSINNEQFF.

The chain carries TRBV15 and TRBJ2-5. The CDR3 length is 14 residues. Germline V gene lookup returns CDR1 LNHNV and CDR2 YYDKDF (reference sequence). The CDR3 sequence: CATSRDLGGGTQYF.

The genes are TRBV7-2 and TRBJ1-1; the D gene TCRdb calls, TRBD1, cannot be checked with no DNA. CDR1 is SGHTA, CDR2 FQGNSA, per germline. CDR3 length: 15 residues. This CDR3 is CASSLGNRLNTEAFF.

This CDR3 reads CSAIIPGQGISYEQYF. The chain joins TRBV20-1 to TRBJ2-7; absent DNA, TCRdb's TRBD1 call cannot be checked. The CDR3 extends over 16 amino acids. Per germline, CDR1 DFQATT and CDR2 SNEGSKA (reference sequence).

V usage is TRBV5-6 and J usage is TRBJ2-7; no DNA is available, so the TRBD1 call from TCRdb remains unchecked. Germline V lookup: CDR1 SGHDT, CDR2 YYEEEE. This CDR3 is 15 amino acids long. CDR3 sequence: CASNSQGTVRYEQYF.

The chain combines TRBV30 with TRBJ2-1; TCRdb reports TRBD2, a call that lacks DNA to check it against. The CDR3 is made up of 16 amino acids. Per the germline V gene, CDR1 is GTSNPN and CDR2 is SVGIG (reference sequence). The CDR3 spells CAWSVEWAGGRNEQFF.

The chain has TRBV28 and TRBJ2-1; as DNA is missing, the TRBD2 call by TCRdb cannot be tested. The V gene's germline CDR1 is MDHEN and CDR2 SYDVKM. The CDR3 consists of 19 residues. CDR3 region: CASSLWTSGGAGALDEQFF.

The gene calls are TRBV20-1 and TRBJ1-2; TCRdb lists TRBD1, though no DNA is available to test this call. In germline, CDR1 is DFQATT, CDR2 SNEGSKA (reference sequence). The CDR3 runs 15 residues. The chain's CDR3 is CSARGQGEFGDSYTF.

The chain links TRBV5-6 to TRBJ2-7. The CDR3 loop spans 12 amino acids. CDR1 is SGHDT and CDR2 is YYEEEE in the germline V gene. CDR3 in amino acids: CASSSTRYEQYF.

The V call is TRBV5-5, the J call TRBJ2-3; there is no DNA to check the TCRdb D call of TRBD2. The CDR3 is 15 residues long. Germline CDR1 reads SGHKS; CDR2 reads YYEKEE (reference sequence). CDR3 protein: CASSFSGGETDTQYF.

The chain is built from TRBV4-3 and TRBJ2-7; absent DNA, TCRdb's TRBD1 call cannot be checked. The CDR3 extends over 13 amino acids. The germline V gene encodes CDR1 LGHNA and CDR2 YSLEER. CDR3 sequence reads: CASSQDQGLEQYF.

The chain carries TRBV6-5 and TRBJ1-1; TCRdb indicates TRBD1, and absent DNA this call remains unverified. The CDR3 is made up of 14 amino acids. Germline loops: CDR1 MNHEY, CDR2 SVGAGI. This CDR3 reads CASSWGAGVTEAFF.

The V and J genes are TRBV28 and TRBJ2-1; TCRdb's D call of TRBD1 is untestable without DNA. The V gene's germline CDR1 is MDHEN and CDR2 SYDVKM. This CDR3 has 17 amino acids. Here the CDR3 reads CASSSETLRQSYNEQFF.

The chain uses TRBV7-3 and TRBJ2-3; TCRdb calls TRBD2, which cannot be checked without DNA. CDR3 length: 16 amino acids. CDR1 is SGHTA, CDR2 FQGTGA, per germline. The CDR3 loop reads CASSLLAGGPEDTQYF.

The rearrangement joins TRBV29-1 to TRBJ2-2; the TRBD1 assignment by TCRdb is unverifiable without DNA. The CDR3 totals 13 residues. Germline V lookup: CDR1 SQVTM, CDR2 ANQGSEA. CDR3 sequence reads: CSVDMLGAGELFF.